The source of this T cell receptor (beta chain) is a study of CD8 T cells in Susac syndrome. Losses at the gene ends were 5 bases for V and 7 bases for J; bases not matched to a gene: 7. The CDR3 has 14 amino acids. Germline CDR1 MDHEN, CDR2 SYDVKM. The RNA input was about 0.5 to 1 ug, and it was reverse transcribed with random hexamers. TCRdb analysed the immunoSEQ multiplex PCR reads with MiXCR anew, one entry per CDR3 protein. The repertoire holds 350,000 to 550,000 distinct CDR3 sequences, with more than 80% as singletons. The sequencing sample was made of CD8+ T cells from PBMCs. The sequence was collected from a human donor with multiple sclerosis. The J gene is TRBJ1-5, the V gene TRBV28; 8 bases fit TRBD1. Here the CDR3 reads CASSPTGDMQPQHF. CDR3 coding DNA: TGTGCCAGCAGTCCGACAGGGGATATGCAGCCCCAGCATTTT.